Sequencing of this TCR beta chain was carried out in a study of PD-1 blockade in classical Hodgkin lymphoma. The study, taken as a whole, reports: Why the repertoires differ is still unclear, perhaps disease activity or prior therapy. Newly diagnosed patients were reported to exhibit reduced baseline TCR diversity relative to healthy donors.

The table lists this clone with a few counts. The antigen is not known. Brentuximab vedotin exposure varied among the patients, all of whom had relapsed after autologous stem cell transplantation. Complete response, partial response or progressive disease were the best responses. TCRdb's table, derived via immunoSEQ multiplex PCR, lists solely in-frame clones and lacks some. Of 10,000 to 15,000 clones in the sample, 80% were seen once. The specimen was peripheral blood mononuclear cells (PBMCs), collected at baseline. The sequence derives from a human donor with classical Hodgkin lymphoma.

CDR3 nucleotides: TGTGCCAGCAGCAGAGAAAAAGGCTACACCTTC. It specifies CASSREKGYTF. V is TRBV4-2 and J is TRBJ1-2; D is unresolved. The CDR3 totals 11 residues. V was pared by 5 bases and J by 8 bases, with 9 bases between. Germline CDR1 reads LGHNA; CDR2 reads YNFKEQ.